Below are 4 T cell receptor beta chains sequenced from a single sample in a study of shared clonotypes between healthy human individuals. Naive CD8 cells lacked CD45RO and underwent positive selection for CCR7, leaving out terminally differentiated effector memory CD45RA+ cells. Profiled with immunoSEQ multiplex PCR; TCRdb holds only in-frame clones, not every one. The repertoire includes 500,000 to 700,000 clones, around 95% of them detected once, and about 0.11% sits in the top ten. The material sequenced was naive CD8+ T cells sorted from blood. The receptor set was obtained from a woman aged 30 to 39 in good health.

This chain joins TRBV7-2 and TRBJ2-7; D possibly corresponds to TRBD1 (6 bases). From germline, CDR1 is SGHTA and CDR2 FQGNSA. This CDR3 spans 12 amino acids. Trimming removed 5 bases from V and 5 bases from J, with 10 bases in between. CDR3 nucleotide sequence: TGTGCCAGCAGCACAGGGTACCACGAGCAGTACTTC. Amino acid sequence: CASSTGYHEQYF. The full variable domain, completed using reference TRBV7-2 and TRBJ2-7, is GAGVSQSPSNKVTEKGKDVELRCDPISGHTALYWYRQSLGQGLEFLIYFQGNSAPDKSGLPSDRFSAERTGGSVSTLTIQRTQQEDSAVYLCASSTGYHEQYFGPGTRLTVT.

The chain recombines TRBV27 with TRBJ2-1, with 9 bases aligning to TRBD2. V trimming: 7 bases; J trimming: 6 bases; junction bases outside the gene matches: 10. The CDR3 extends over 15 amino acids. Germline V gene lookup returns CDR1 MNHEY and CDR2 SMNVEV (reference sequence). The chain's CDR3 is CASKPPGLARNEQFF. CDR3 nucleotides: TGTGCCAGCAAACCTCCGGGACTAGCACGCAATGAGCAGTTCTTC.

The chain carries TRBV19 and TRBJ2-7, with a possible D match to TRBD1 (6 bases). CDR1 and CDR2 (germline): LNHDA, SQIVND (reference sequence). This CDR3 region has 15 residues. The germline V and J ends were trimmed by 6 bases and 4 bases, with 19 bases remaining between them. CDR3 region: CASRYTAGEGYEQYF. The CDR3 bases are TGTGCCAGTAGATACACAGCAGGGGAAGGGTACGAGCAGTACTTC.

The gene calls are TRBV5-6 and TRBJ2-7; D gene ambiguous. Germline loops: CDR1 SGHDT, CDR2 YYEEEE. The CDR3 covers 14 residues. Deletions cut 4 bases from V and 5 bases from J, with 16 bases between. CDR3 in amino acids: CASSLEWAVDEQYF. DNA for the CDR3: TGTGCCAGCAGCCTGGAGTGGGCGGTGGACGAGCAGTACTTC.